The 17 T cell receptor beta chains below come from one sample, sequenced in a study of T-cell memory formation after mild COVID-19. TCRdb reanalysed the 5' RACE reads using MiXCR and keeps one entry per CDR3 protein. The sample records 300,000 to 400,000 distinct CDR3 sequences, 12% to 15% being singletons. Sequencing used PBMCs or a T cell subset sorted from them (not recorded which). The receptors come from a young man who had mild COVID-19 (a few samples of this study predate the infection). Cell type and time point are not known.

The rearrangement links TRBV7-2 to TRBJ2-5; D gene unclear. V lost 5 bases to trimming and J lost 2 bases, with 9 bases between them. The CDR3 is 13 residues long. The V gene's germline CDR1 is SGHTA and CDR2 FQGNSA. CDR3 coding DNA: TGTGCCAGCAGCCCCAGCTCGCAAGAGACCCAGTACTTC. Translation gives CASSPSSQETQYF. Based on the CDR3 plus reference TRBV7-2 and TRBJ2-5, the full variable domain is GAGVSQSPSNKVTEKGKDVELRCDPISGHTALYWYRQSLGQGLEFLIYFQGNSAPDKSGLPSDRFSAERTGGSVSTLTIQRTQQEDSAVYLCASSPSSQETQYFGPGTRLLVL.

V usage is TRBV19 and J usage is TRBJ2-1, with TRBD2 matching 9 bases. This CDR3 contains 15 residues. CDR1 is LNHDA and CDR2 is SQIVND in the germline V gene (reference sequence). Trimming at V came to 4 bases and at J to 5 bases, leaving 6 bases not matched to a gene. The CDR3 DNA sequence: TGTGCCAGTAGTACAATAGCGGGAGCAAACAATGAGCAGTTCTTC. Amino acid sequence: CASSTIAGANNEQFF.

In its sample, this clonotype was seen many times. The rearrangement uses TRBV20-1 and TRBJ2-3; 10 positions match TRBD2. V trimming: 0 bases; J trimming: 2 bases; junction bases outside the gene matches: 2. This CDR3 has 15 amino acids. Germline values: CDR1 DFQATT, CDR2 SNEGSKA (reference sequence). CDR3 in DNA: TGCAGTGCTAGAGATCTAGCGGGGGTCACAGATACGCAGTATTTT. Translation gives CSARDLAGVTDTQYF.

This chain connects TRBV3-1 to TRBJ2-2; D uncertain. Germline V CDR1 and CDR2: LGHDT, YNNKEL (reference sequence). V lost 1 base, J lost 5 bases, and 5 bases lay in between. The CDR3 totals 13 residues. The CDR3 loop reads CASSQAVTGELFF. Here the CDR3 DNA reads TGTGCCAGCAGCCAAGCGGTAACCGGGGAGCTGTTTTTT.

This clonotype occurred a few times. The junction departs from germline at one end; a sequencing error may be responsible. The chain recombines TRBV10-3 with TRBJ2-3; possible D gene TRBD2, 7 bases. Germline assignment: CDR1 ENHRY and CDR2 SYGVKD. The CDR3 is made up of 14 amino acids. CDR3 nucleotide sequence: TGTGCCATCAATGAGGGGGGGGATACAGATACGCAGTATTTT. This encodes CAINEGGDTDTQYF.

This clonotype showed up just a few times. The chain couples TRBV7-9 to TRBJ1-4; weak D call: TRBD1 (6 bases). The CDR3 contains 16 residues. V was cut by 4 bases and J by 3 bases, with 15 bases left in between. Germline assignment: CDR1 SEHNR and CDR2 FQNEAQ (reference sequence). CDR3 DNA: TGTGCCAGCAGCTCAGGGGACGGCGGGGCTAATGAAAAACTGTTTTTT. Its translation is CASSSGDGGANEKLFF.

Only a few counts were recorded for this clonotype. The chain couples TRBV7-9 to TRBJ1-2; TRBD1 might be the D (5 bases). From germline, CDR1 is SEHNR and CDR2 FQNEAQ (reference sequence). The CDR3 totals 14 residues. V was pared by 5 bases and J by 4 bases, with 14 bases between. DNA for the CDR3: TGTGCCAGCAGCCCCCCGCAGGGTCTCTATGGCTACACCTTC. Residues: CASSPPQGLYGYTF. Full variable domain (missing parts from reference TRBV7-9 and TRBJ1-2): DTGVSQNPRHKITKRGQNVTFRCDPISEHNRLYWYRQTLGQGPEFLTYFQNEAQLEKSRLLSDRFSAERPKGSFSTLEIQRTEQGDSAMYLCASSPPQGLYGYTFGSGTRLTVV.

This clonotype has only a few counts. The chain links TRBV9 to TRBJ2-3; D uncertain. CDR3 length: 12 residues. Trimming shortened V by 4 bases and J by 10 bases, and 13 bases separated the two germline ends. In germline, CDR1 is SGDLS, CDR2 YYNGEE. The CDR3, as DNA: TGTGCCAGCAGCCTAGACGAAGCTCCGCAGTATTTT. This encodes CASSLDEAPQYF.

This clonotype was seen a handful of times. The chain carries TRBV7-2 and TRBJ2-5; 8 positions agree with TRBD1. Germline V gene data show CDR1 as SGHTA and CDR2 as FQGNSA. Losses at the gene ends were 2 bases for V and 5 bases for J; bases not matched to a gene: 7. This CDR3 is built from 15 residues. The CDR3 region is CASSLNPGGSETQYF. The CDR3 DNA sequence: TGTGCCAGCAGCTTAAACCCAGGGGGCTCGGAGACCCAGTACTTC.

This clonotype turned up a few times. In DNA form, the CDR3 reads TGTGCCAGCAGTGAAGATCTTGGAAACACCATATATTTT. Translated: CASSEDLGNTIYF. The V call is TRBV6-1, the J call TRBJ1-3; no clear D. The CDR3 consists of 13 residues. Germline-derived CDR1 and CDR2 are MNHNS and SASEGT. The germline V and J ends were trimmed by 1 base and 3 bases, with 4 bases remaining between them.

Only a few counts were recorded for this clonotype. The rearrangement links TRBV5-1 to TRBJ2-2; tentatively, D is TRBD2 (6 bases). Trimming shortened V by 4 bases and J by 3 bases, and 16 bases separated the two germline ends. The CDR3 is 16 residues long. Germline CDR1 reads SGHRS; CDR2 reads YFSETQ. As DNA, the CDR3 is TGCGCCAGCAGCCGTAGACTAGGCCCGTACACCGGGGAGCTGTTTTTT. Amino acids: CASSRRLGPYTGELFF.

This clonotype was seen more than once but under ten times. The chain combines TRBV5-6 with TRBJ2-7, with D possibly being TRBD2 (6 bases). This CDR3 comprises 15 residues. Trimming shortened V by 3 bases and J by 6 bases, and 19 bases separated the two germline ends. Looked up from germline, CDR1 is SGHDT and CDR2 is YYEEEE. In nucleotides, the CDR3 is TGTGCCAGCAGCTCTTGGGGTACGGAGGGAATCGAGCAGTACGTC. It yields the protein CASSSWGTEGIEQYV.

The sample holds many counts of this clonotype. The V gene is TRBV21-1, the J gene TRBJ2-7. TRBV21-1 is a pseudogene locus. The CDR3 length is 11 residues. The CDR3 DNA reads TGTGCCAGCAGGAGCTCCTACGAGCAGTACGTC. Translating it yields CASRSSYEQYV.

In this sample, this clonotype turned up a few times. The chain links TRBV4-1 to TRBJ1-5; tentative D call: TRBD1 (6 bases). Trimming left V 4 bases short and J 1 base short, with 14 bases between. Germline V gives CDR1 MGHRA, CDR2 YSYEKL. The CDR3 has 16 amino acids. CDR3 residues: CASSPLGQTSNQPQHF. CDR3 DNA sequence: TGCGCCAGCAGCCCCTTAGGACAGACCAGCAATCAGCCCCAGCATTTT.

This sequence joins TRBV18 and TRBJ2-7, with D tentatively TRBD2 (6 bases). The V gene lost 3 bases and the J gene lost 0 bases, with 12 bases spanning the gap. CDR1 is KGHSH, CDR2 LQKENI, per germline. This CDR3 has 15 amino acids. The CDR3 protein is CASSPGGGRSYEQYF. DNA of the CDR3: TGTGCCAGCTCACCTGGGGGAGGACGCTCCTACGAGCAGTACTTC.

There are many counts of this clonotype. The chain couples TRBV5-1 to TRBJ1-1, with a weak D call TRBD1 (5 bases). The CDR3 contains 13 residues. Trimming shortened V by 2 bases and J by 1 base, and 6 bases separated the two germline ends. Germline V gives CDR1 SGHRS, CDR2 YFSETQ. CDR3 sequence reads: CASSFTGNTEAFF. In DNA, the CDR3 is TGCGCCAGCAGCTTTACAGGGAACACTGAAGCTTTCTTT.

This clonotype has more than one count but fewer than ten. This sequence joins TRBV6-5 and TRBJ1-1, with a tentative D call TRBD1 (6 bases). The germline CDR1 and CDR2 sequences are MNHEY and SVGAGI. Trimming cost V 6 bases and J 3 bases, with 14 bases left between them. The CDR3 extends over 14 amino acids. This CDR3 is CASRDDRRDTEAFF. The DNA for the CDR3 is TGTGCCAGCAGGGACGACAGGCGGGACACTGAAGCTTTCTTT.